Listed here are 22 T cell receptor beta chains from one sample, sequenced in a study of T cell repertoires in cytomegalovirus infection. TCRdb redid the calling of the reads with MiXCR, one entry per CDR3 protein. The sample comprises about 85,000 distinct CDR3 sequences, about half of which are singletons, and more than 80% rests with the top ten. Their antigens are not known. The input for sequencing was CD8+ T cells from cultured PBMCs, taken from culture after CMV antigen stimulation. These receptor sequences come from a human donor in good health (CMV status not recorded). Some clones in this sample may be carry-over from other donors' samples.

This chain joins TRBV7-4 and TRBJ2-1; TRBD2 aligns across 16 bases. In germline, CDR1 is SGHVT, CDR2 SQSDAQ. CDR3 length equals 19 residues. The V gene end was trimmed by 5 bases and the J gene end by 0 bases; junction bases not matched to a gene: 7. The CDR3 sequence is CASSPPGLAGGSSYNEQFF. For the CDR3, the DNA is TGTGCCAGCAGCCCCCCGGGACTAGCGGGAGGGAGCTCCTACAATGAGCAGTTCTTC.

V and J are TRBV20-1 and TRBJ2-2; D gene ambiguous. Trimming took off 0 bases at V and 4 bases at J, with 12 bases between the two ends. The length of the CDR3 is 15 residues. Germline loops: CDR1 DFQATT, CDR2 SNEGSKA (reference sequence). The CDR3 nucleotides are TGCAGTGCTAGAGATCGTCTGCAGGCCACCGGGGAGCTGTTTTTT. Its protein is CSARDRLQATGELFF.

The chain joins TRBV6-1 to TRBJ2-2, with D possibly TRBD2 on 7 matching bases. From germline, CDR1 is MNHNS and CDR2 SASEGT. The CDR3 has 13 residues. V lost 8 bases, J lost 4 bases, and 11 bases lay in between. CDR3 sequence: CASGGGPTGELFF. DNA of the CDR3: TGTGCCAGCGGCGGGGGCCCCACCGGGGAGCTGTTTTTT.

The chain is built from TRBV7-6 and TRBJ2-1; 8 bases align to TRBD1. CDR3 length: 17 amino acids. Germline CDR1 is SGHVS and CDR2 is FNYEAQ. Unmatched junction bases numbered 13, after V lost 6 bases and J lost 3 bases. The CDR3 loop reads CASSPNPGQGIYNEQFF. The CDR3 nucleotides are TGTGCCAGCAGTCCTAATCCCGGACAGGGAATCTACAATGAGCAGTTCTTC.

The chain recombines TRBV4-1 with TRBJ2-1; 9 bases agree with TRBD2. V lost 0 bases to trimming and J lost 5 bases; unmatched junction nucleotides: 5. The germline V gene encodes CDR1 MGHRA and CDR2 YSYEKL. CDR3 length: 16 residues. CDR3 region: CASSQDLRGRDNEQFF. CDR3 DNA sequence: TGCGCCAGCAGCCAAGACTTGCGCGGGAGGGACAATGAGCAGTTCTTC.

In its sample, this clonotype was seen a few times. The J gene is TRBJ1-6, the V gene TRBV7-2; possible D gene TRBD1, 6 bases. The germline CDR1 and CDR2 sequences are SGHTA and FQGNSA. This CDR3 region has 16 residues. The V gene lost 5 bases and the J gene lost 0 bases, with 11 bases spanning the gap. The CDR3, as DNA: TGTGCCAGCAGCGGACAGATAAACTCCTATAATTCACCCCTCCACTTT. Its translation: CASSGQINSYNSPLHF.

The genes are TRBV6-6 and TRBJ1-1, with D hard to call. Germline V lookup: CDR1 MNHNY, CDR2 SVGAGI (reference sequence). The germline V and J ends were trimmed by 2 bases and 4 bases, with 14 bases remaining between them. The CDR3 runs to 15 residues. CDR3 protein: CASSYGSVTGTEAFF. The CDR3, as DNA: TGTGCCAGCAGTTACGGGTCGGTGACGGGCACTGAAGCTTTCTTT.

The chain employs TRBV9 and TRBJ2-1; unclear D gene. V was shortened by 4 bases and J by 9 bases, with 14 bases between the two germline ends. The CDR3 consists of 13 residues. Germline CDR1 reads SGDLS; CDR2 reads YYNGEE. DNA for the CDR3: TGTGCCAGCAGCTCCGGACGCGGCGGTGAGCAGTTCTTC. This sequence encodes CASSSGRGGEQFF.

This sequence joins TRBV6-1 and TRBJ2-6; D is unclear. Trimming stripped 3 bases from V and 0 bases from J, with 15 bases between. Germline V lookup: CDR1 MNHNS, CDR2 SASEGT. The CDR3 is made up of 18 amino acids. CDR3 protein: CASSDSWAPDSGANVLTF. In nucleotides, the CDR3 is TGTGCCAGCAGTGATTCCTGGGCCCCGGACTCTGGGGCCAACGTCCTGACTTTC.

The chain has TRBV12-5 and TRBJ1-1; the D is unclear. Germline loops: CDR1 LGHNT, CDR2 FRNRAP. The CDR3 consists of 13 residues. Trimming cost V 1 base and J 4 bases, with 7 bases left between them. The CDR3 region has the DNA TGTGCTAGTGGTTTGGGTGGAGTCACTGAAGCTTTCTTT. Its protein product is CASGLGGVTEAFF.

This clonotype has only a few counts. J is TRBJ2-3 and V is TRBV4-1; D may be TRBD1 (6 bases). This CDR3 has 14 amino acids. V lost 0 bases to trimming and J lost 3 bases, with 7 bases between them. Germline CDR1 and CDR2: MGHRA and YSYEKL. The CDR3 DNA reads as TGCGCCAGCAGCCAAGATACAGGGACAGATACGCAGTATTTT. Its protein is CASSQDTGTDTQYF.

The chain recombines TRBV7-6 with TRBJ2-7; 9 bases line up with TRBD1. The CDR3 is made up of 14 amino acids. The germline V gene has CDR1 SGHVS and CDR2 FNYEAQ. Germline trimming cut 4 bases from V and 5 bases from J; bases unmatched to any gene: 6. CDR3 coding DNA: TGTGCCAGCAGCTCCCGGGACAGGGACGACGAGCAGTACTTC. As protein: CASSSRDRDDEQYF.

This sequence joins TRBV27 and TRBJ2-3; 10 bases are shared with TRBD2. The CDR3 sequence is 20 residues long. CDR1 is MNHEY, CDR2 SMNVEV, per germline (reference sequence). The J segment lost 2 bases and the V segment lost 6 bases, leaving 20 bases of the junction unmatched. In DNA, the CDR3 is TGTGCCAGCAGATTCCCAACCCTCATTATAGCGGGGGGAGACACAGATACGCAGTATTTT. Translation: CASRFPTLIIAGGDTDTQYF.

Concerning this clonotype: Relative to the germline gene, one junction end is altered; a read error may explain this. The rearrangement uses TRBV7-8 and TRBJ2-7; D ambiguous. CDR3 length equals 14 residues. From germline, CDR1 is SGHVS and CDR2 FQNEAQ. CDR3 amino acids: CASSWRTPGEDQYF. The CDR3 coding sequence is TGTGCAAGCAGCTGGAGAACCCCTGGCGAGGATCAGTACTTC. Variable domain in full (rest from reference TRBV7-8 and TRBJ2-7): GAGVSQSPRYKVAKRGQDVALRCDPISGHVSLFWYQQALGQGPEFLTYFQNEAQLDKSGLPSDRFFAERPEGSVSTLKIQRTQQEDSAVYLCASSWRTPGEDQYFGPGTRLTVT.

The chain joins TRBV12-3 or TRBV12-4 to TRBJ2-7; maybe TRBD2 (5 bases). V lost 6 bases and J lost 6, with 9 bases in between. The CDR3 covers 11 residues. The CDR3 nucleotides are TGTGCCAGCAGAGAGGGTGGCGAGCAGTACTTC. It yields the protein CASREGGEQYF.

This clonotype was detected once. CDR3 nucleotide sequence: TGCGCCAGCAGCCAAGATCGGATGGAGCTGTTTTTT. Translating it yields CASSQDRMELFF. J is TRBJ2-2 and V is TRBV4-1; no definite D call. Per the germline V gene, CDR1 is MGHRA and CDR2 is YSYEKL. This CDR3 is built from 12 residues. Trimming shortened V by 0 bases and J by 10 bases, and 6 bases separated the two germline ends.

The chain links TRBV27 to TRBJ2-4, with TRBD1 as a possible D gene (6 bases). CDR3 size: 14 residues. V shed 7 bases and J shed 9 bases, with 19 bases lying between them. Germline V lookup: CDR1 MNHEY, CDR2 SMNVEV (reference sequence). The CDR3 DNA reads TGTGCCAGCACCCCAGACACAGGGAGCGTCATTCAGTACTTC. Translating it yields CASTPDTGSVIQYF.

This clonotype was recorded at least ten times. V usage is TRBV7-6 and J usage is TRBJ1-4; 7 bases line up with TRBD1. With 4 bases clipped from V and 3 bases from J, the junction kept 5 bases outside the gene matches. The CDR3 has 15 amino acids. Germline-derived CDR1 and CDR2 are SGHVS and FNYEAQ. CDR3 sequence (DNA): TGTGCCAGCAGCTGGAGGGGGCCCGCTAATGAAAAACTGTTTTTT. Amino acids: CASSWRGPANEKLFF.

The chain joins TRBV24-1 to TRBJ2-1; TRBD2 matches 8 bases. V was pared by 4 bases and J by 4 bases, with 11 bases of the junction left unmatched. The CDR3 totals 17 residues. Germline lookup yields CDR1 KGHDR and CDR2 SFDVKD. The CDR3 DNA reads TGTGCCACCAGTGAGCTCCCCACTAGCGGAGGTTACAATGAGCAGTTCTTC. Encoded protein: CATSELPTSGGYNEQFF.

The chain recombines TRBV6-8 with TRBJ1-1; D remains ambiguous. This CDR3 is built from 17 residues. From germline, CDR1 is MNHGY and CDR2 SAAAGT. V dropped 0 bases and J dropped 4 bases, with 18 bases sitting between them. CDR3 DNA: TGTGCCAGCAGTTACTCGATGGGTCACCCCGGGAGCACTGAAGCTTTCTTT. It specifies CASSYSMGHPGSTEAFF.

The rearrangement joins TRBV5-6 to TRBJ1-1; possible D gene TRBD1, 6 bases. The germline gives CDR1 SGHDT, CDR2 YYEEEE. V lost 4 bases, J lost 1 base, and 17 bases lay in between. This CDR3 has 16 residues. DNA for the CDR3: TGTGCCAGCAGCCCGGGGGCCGGGGGAGGGAACACTGAAGCTTTCTTT. It specifies CASSPGAGGGNTEAFF. The full variable domain, rest sourced from reference TRBV5-6 and TRBJ1-1, is DAGVTQSPTHLIKTRGQQVTLRCSPKSGHDTVSWYQQALGQGPQFIFQYYEEEERQRGNFPDRFSGHQFPNYSSELNVNALLLGDSALYLCASSPGAGGGNTEAFFGQGTRLTVV.

In its sample, this clonotype was seen a few times. The chain employs TRBV7-2 and TRBJ1-1; D possibly corresponds to TRBD1 (5 bases). From germline, CDR1 is SGHTA and CDR2 FQGNSA. Trimming stripped 5 bases from V and 2 bases from J, with 18 bases between. The CDR3 covers 16 residues. CDR3 DNA sequence: TGTGCCAGCAGCGTCCCCCCGGGACGGGTAAACACTGAAGCTTTCTTT. It is translated as CASSVPPGRVNTEAFF. Full variable domain (outside the CDR3, taken from reference TRBV7-2 and TRBJ1-1): GAGVSQSPSNKVTEKGKDVELRCDPISGHTALYWYRQSLGQGLEFLIYFQGNSAPDKSGLPSDRFSAERTGGSVSTLTIQRTQQEDSAVYLCASSVPPGRVNTEAFFGQGTRLTVV.